Listed here are 16 T cell receptor beta chains from one sample, sequenced in a study of T cells after yellow fever vaccination. One entry per CDR3 protein results from TCRdb running MiXCR on the 5' RACE reads. The table lists around 200,000 distinct CDR3 sequences, approximately 11% of them singletons. The source was CD8+ T cells sorted from PBMCs, collected 15 days after the yellow fever booster vaccination. The receptors were gathered from a man younger than 35 who received the YFV17D yellow fever vaccine.

This clonotype has a handful of counts. The rearrangement joins TRBV20-1 to TRBJ1-1; TRBD1 matches at 9 bases. Germline V gene lookup returns CDR1 DFQATT and CDR2 SNEGSKA (reference sequence). The length of the CDR3 is 13 residues. Trimming removed 7 bases from V and 5 bases from J; junction bases left unmatched: 8. CDR3 sequence (DNA): TGCAGTGTCAGGGGACAGGGAATTACTGAAGCTTTCTTT. Protein product: CSVRGQGITEAFF.

V and J are TRBV20-1 and TRBJ1-4; TRBD1 aligns across 8 bases. V shed 3 bases, J shed 6 bases, and the junction held 9 bases outside the gene matches. Germline CDR1 reads DFQATT; CDR2 reads SNEGSKA (reference sequence). This CDR3 region has 15 residues. For the CDR3, the DNA is TGCAGTGCTAGGCATGTGGGACAGGTATATGAAAAACTGTTTTTT. This encodes CSARHVGQVYEKLFF.

CDR3 protein: CASSPGQGETQYF. The CDR3 coding sequence is TGTGCCAGCAGCCCGGGACAGGGAGAGACCCAGTACTTC. The chain joins TRBV11-2 to TRBJ2-5; TRBD1 agrees at 9 bases. This CDR3 has 13 amino acids. V was pared by 5 bases and J by 4 bases, with 2 bases of the junction left unmatched. Germline V gives CDR1 SGHAT, CDR2 FQNNGV. Variable domain in full (rest from reference TRBV11-2 and TRBJ2-5): EAGVAQSPRYKIIEKRQSVAFWCNPISGHATLYWYQQILGQGPKLLIQFQNNGVVDDSQLPKDRFSAERLKGVDSTLKIQPAKLEDSAVYLCASSPGQGETQYFGPGTRLLVL.

This sequence joins TRBV12-3 or TRBV12-4 and TRBJ2-4; perhaps TRBD1 as D (5 bases). The V end was cut by 3 bases, the J end by 6 bases, with 6 bases between. The CDR3 extends over 12 amino acids. The CDR3 is CASSLDTNIQYF. The CDR3 DNA reads as TGTGCCAGCAGTTTGGACACAAACATTCAGTACTTC.

A few counts support this clonotype. The chain combines TRBV30 with TRBJ2-7, with a possible D match to TRBD2 (5 bases). CDR1 and CDR2 from the germline V gene are GTSNPN and SVGIG (reference sequence). The V end was cut by 0 bases, the J end by 5 bases, with 14 bases between. This CDR3 has 14 residues. The CDR3 sequence is CAWSVSAFRDEQYF. The DNA for the CDR3 is TGTGCCTGGAGTGTTAGCGCCTTCCGGGACGAGCAGTACTTC.

The chain has TRBV7-9 and TRBJ1-2, with D perhaps matching TRBD1 (5 bases). Trimming removed 5 bases from V and 3 bases from J, with 7 bases in between. Germline-derived CDR1 and CDR2 are SEHNR and FQNEAQ (reference sequence). The CDR3 length is 12 residues. The DNA for the CDR3 is TGTGCCAGCAGCCCGGGGGACTATGGCTACACCTTC. Protein: CASSPGDYGYTF.

J is TRBJ1-1 and V is TRBV7-9; 10 bases map to TRBD1. Germline CDR1 reads SEHNR; CDR2 reads FQNEAQ (reference sequence). The ends lost 5 bases at V and 3 bases at J; junction bases unmatched: 6. The CDR3 has 15 residues. As DNA, the CDR3 is TGTGCCAGCAGCGACCGGGACAGGGGATACACTGAAGCTTTCTTT. It specifies CASSDRDRGYTEAFF.

The V and J genes are TRBV7-3 and TRBJ1-1; a weak D match, TRBD1 (6 bases). V shed 4 bases and J shed 2 bases, with 14 bases lying between them. Germline CDR1 is SGHTA and CDR2 is FQGTGA. This CDR3 has 15 residues. DNA for the CDR3: TGTGCCAGCAGCTGGAGGGACAACTCAAACACTGAAGCTTTCTTT. Translating gives CASSWRDNSNTEAFF.

V gene TRBV7-9 combines with J gene TRBJ1-1; a weak D match, TRBD1 (5 bases). The CDR3 runs to 16 residues. Germline CDR1 reads SEHNR; CDR2 reads FQNEAQ (reference sequence). V lost 1 base to trimming and J lost 1 base, with 13 bases between them. The CDR3 loop reads CASSLVGPGPNTEAFF. As DNA, the CDR3 is TGTGCCAGCAGCTTAGTTGGTCCAGGGCCGAACACTGAAGCTTTCTTT.

This clonotype occurred many times. V usage is TRBV4-2 and J usage is TRBJ2-5; 8 nucleotides agree with TRBD2. Trimming cost V 2 bases and J 0 bases; bases outside gene matches: 2. Germline loops: CDR1 LGHNA, CDR2 YNFKEQ. This CDR3 has 15 amino acids. This chain's CDR3 is CASSQLSGDQETQYF. The CDR3 DNA reads TGTGCCAGCAGCCAACTTAGCGGGGACCAAGAGACCCAGTACTTC.

This clonotype was observed a few times. The chain couples TRBV7-9 to TRBJ2-1; TRBD2 aligns across 8 bases. The CDR3 consists of 13 residues. The V gene end was trimmed by 5 bases and the J gene end by 6 bases; junction bases not matched to a gene: 3. The V gene's germline CDR1 is SEHNR and CDR2 FQNEAQ (reference sequence). CDR3 sequence: CASSRTSPNEQFF. DNA of the CDR3: TGTGCCAGCAGCCGGACTAGCCCCAATGAGCAGTTCTTC.

The chain employs TRBV4-3 and TRBJ2-7; a weak D match, TRBD2 (6 bases). CDR3 length: 13 residues. With 4 bases removed from V and 1 base from J, the gap between germline ends came to 8 bases. The germline V gene has CDR1 LGHNA and CDR2 YSLEER. The CDR3: CASSRDLSYEQYF. In nucleotides, the CDR3 is TGCGCCAGCAGCCGGGACTTATCCTACGAGCAGTACTTC.

The chain couples TRBV20-1 to TRBJ1-5; no definite D call. Trimming shortened V by 1 base and J by 7 bases, and 14 bases separated the two germline ends. In germline, CDR1 is DFQATT, CDR2 SNEGSKA (reference sequence). The CDR3 sequence is 14 residues long. CDR3 sequence: CSARAPDPDQPQHF. CDR3 in DNA: TGCAGTGCTAGAGCCCCGGACCCAGACCAGCCCCAGCATTTT.

This clonotype was seen only a few times. This chain links TRBV4-1 with TRBJ2-3; maybe TRBD1 (5 bases). Germline V gene sequence: CDR1 MGHRA, CDR2 YSYEKL. This CDR3 is built from 14 residues. Trimming left V 4 bases short and J 0 bases short, with 8 bases between. CDR3 in amino acids: CASSPWTSTDTQYF. The CDR3 bases are TGCGCCAGCAGCCCCTGGACAAGCACAGATACGCAGTATTTT.

This clonotype appeared many times. This chain connects TRBV11-2 to TRBJ2-7; 15 bases agree with TRBD2. The CDR3 runs 18 residues. Germline CDR1 SGHAT, CDR2 FQNNGV. Unmatched junction bases numbered 16, after V lost 7 bases and J lost 6 bases. CDR3 sequence reads: CASTPWTSGGAGSSEQYF. CDR3 DNA: TGTGCCAGCACCCCATGGACTAGCGGGGGGGCTGGATCCAGCGAGCAGTACTTC. The complete variable domain, with remaining parts taken from reference TRBV11-2 and TRBJ2-7, reads EAGVAQSPRYKIIEKRQSVAFWCNPISGHATLYWYQQILGQGPKLLIQFQNNGVVDDSQLPKDRFSAERLKGVDSTLKIQPAKLEDSAVYLCASTPWTSGGAGSSEQYFGPGTRLTVT.

There are a few counts of this clonotype. The J gene is TRBJ2-3, the V gene TRBV7-9; 10 bases are a match to TRBD1. The V and J ends lost 8 bases and 5 bases, in that order; junction bases with no gene match: 7. There are 14 residues in the CDR3. Germline V gene lookup returns CDR1 SEHNR and CDR2 FQNEAQ (reference sequence). The chain's CDR3 is CASEQGQGLDTQYF. CDR3 coding DNA: TGTGCCAGCGAACAGGGACAGGGGCTAGATACGCAGTATTTT. Together with reference TRBV7-9 and TRBJ2-3, the CDR3 gives the full variable domain: DTGVSQNPRHKITKRGQNVTFRCDPISEHNRLYWYRQTLGQGPEFLTYFQNEAQLEKSRLLSDRFSAERPKGSFSTLEIQRTEQGDSAMYLCASEQGQGLDTQYFGPGTRLTVL.